This TCR beta chain appears in the sequencing data of a study of blood T cell repertoires in COVID-19. Study-wide background: The samples span acute and convalescent COVID-19 from the United States, Italy and Spain. T cells, B-cell-depleted T cells, or PBMCs supplied cDNA or gDNA.

This CDR3 has 13 residues. Germline V CDR1 and CDR2: MNHEY, SVGAGI. V gave up 6 bases and J gave up 2 bases, with 8 bases separating them. Original methodology: It was from reference gene primer amplification that nucleated cell counts were estimated. Produced via immunoSEQ multiplex PCR; TCRdb's table is partial and in-frame only. The DNA was the basis for D and trimming; V, J and clone size are from that table. The sample contains approximately 180,000 clones, 87% of which appear only once. The sample consisted of peripheral blood. The TCR comes from a woman in her 50s with acute or convalescent COVID-19. The rearrangement links TRBV6-5 to TRBJ2-1, with D maybe TRBD1 (5 bases). The CDR3, as DNA: TGTGCCAGCAGGATAGGGGCCTACAATGAGCAGTTCTTC. As protein: CASRIGAYNEQFF.